This TCR beta chain was profiled in a study of T cell responses to AZD1222 COVID-19 vaccine. Study-wide results and caveats: At 160-218 and 743-854, vaccine-associated CD4 TCRs were dominant, and they spanned spike. Of the AZD1222 recipients, only 5 or 6 were seropositive at baseline. Females outnumbered males among donors, who were mostly white British; clonal diversity was possibly underestimated.

The germline V gene encodes CDR1 SGHTA and CDR2 FQGTGA. The CDR3 totals 14 residues. J lost 3 bases, V lost 2 bases, and 4 bases had no gene match. The sample holds a few counts of this clone. The target antigen is unknown. Investigators merged groups given second doses at roughly 4 or roughly 12 weeks. Repertoires were generated with immunoSEQ multiplex PCR, while TCRdb's copy carries only in-frame clones and drops some. Here the sample spans about 39,000 clones, around 88% being singletons. The chain combines TRBV7-3 with TRBJ2-7; TRBD1 agrees at 7 bases. The source is an adult who received the AZD1222 COVID-19 vaccine. The sequencing used peripheral blood, collected 28 days after the second AZD1222 dose. DNA for the CDR3: TGTGCCAGCAGCTTAGTGGGACAGAGCTACGAGCAGTACTTC. This translates into CASSLVGQSYEQYF.